This T cell receptor (beta chain) was sequenced for a study of blood T cell repertoires in COVID-19. For the study at large: PBMCs, B-cell-depleted T cells, or T cells were the source of the cDNA or gDNA that made up the material.

Trimming removed 1 base from V and 3 bases from J; junction bases left unmatched: 6. Germline values: CDR1 MGHRA, CDR2 YSYEKL. The CDR3 loop spans 16 amino acids. Assay used: immunoSEQ multiplex PCR; TCRdb lists only in-frame clones, some missing. This table holds about 16,000 clones, just under 90% found once. The chain uses TRBV4-1 and TRBJ2-1, with 7 bases matching TRBD2. This receptor was identified in a human donor in a cohort sampled during active COVID-19. Input material: peripheral blood. CDR3 amino acids: CASSQVASGFYNEQFF. The CDR3 bases are TGCGCCAGCAGCCAAGTTGCTAGCGGTTTCTACAATGAGCAGTTCTTC.